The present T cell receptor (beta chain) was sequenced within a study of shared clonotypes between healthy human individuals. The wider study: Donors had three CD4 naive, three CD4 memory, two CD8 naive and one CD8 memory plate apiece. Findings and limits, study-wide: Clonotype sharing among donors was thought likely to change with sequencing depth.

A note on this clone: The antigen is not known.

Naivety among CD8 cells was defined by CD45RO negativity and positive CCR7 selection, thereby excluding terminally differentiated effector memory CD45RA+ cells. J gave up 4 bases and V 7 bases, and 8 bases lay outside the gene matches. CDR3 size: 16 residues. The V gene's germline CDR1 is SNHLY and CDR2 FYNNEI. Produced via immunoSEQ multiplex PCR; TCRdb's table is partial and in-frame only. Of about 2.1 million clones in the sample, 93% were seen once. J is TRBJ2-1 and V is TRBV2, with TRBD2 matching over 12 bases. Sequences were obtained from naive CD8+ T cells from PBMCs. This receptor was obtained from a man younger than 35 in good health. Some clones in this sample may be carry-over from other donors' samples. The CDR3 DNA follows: TGTGCCAGCATAGCAACTAGCGGGAGGATATACAATGAGCAGTTCTTC. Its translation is CASIATSGRIYNEQFF.